The next 12 T cell receptor beta chains were all read from a single sample in a study of blood T cell repertoires in COVID-19. TCRdb's table, derived via immunoSEQ multiplex PCR, lists solely in-frame clones and lacks some. The sample holds tens of thousands of clones, approximately 85% seen once. Sequenced input: peripheral blood. All receptors derive from a man aged 45-65 years with COVID-19, enrolled during active disease.

The genes are TRBV5-1 and TRBJ2-3; 9 bases line up with TRBD2. Losses at the gene ends were 1 base for V and 5 bases for J; bases not matched to a gene: 8. This CDR3 is built from 16 residues. Germline V gene sequence: CDR1 SGHRS, CDR2 YFSETQ. The CDR3 loop reads CASSLSGGRAGDTQYF. The CDR3 DNA reads as TGCGCCAGCAGCTTGAGCGGCGGGAGGGCTGGAGATACGCAGTATTTT.

V usage is TRBV6-1 and J usage is TRBJ2-7; weak D call: TRBD2 (6 bases). The germline CDR1 and CDR2 sequences are MNHNS and SASEGT. V was shortened by 0 bases and J by 5 bases, with 14 bases between the two germline ends. CDR3 size: 15 residues. CDR3 nucleotides: TGTGCCAGCAGTGAAGCCCCGGGGACTCGTGACGAGCAGTACTTC. Translated, it gives CASSEAPGTRDEQYF.

The rearrangement joins TRBV28 to TRBJ1-5, with D uncertain. Germline lookup yields CDR1 MDHEN and CDR2 SYDVKM. The length of the CDR3 is 11 residues. V shed 7 bases and J shed 3 bases, with 4 bases lying between them. CDR3 loop: CASTNNQPQHF. The DNA of the CDR3 is TGTGCCAGCACCAACAATCAGCCCCAGCATTTT.

This chain connects TRBV19 to TRBJ2-2, with TRBD1 as a possible D gene (5 bases). The V end lost 3 bases, the J end lost 2 bases, and 10 bases lay between the germline ends. Germline CDR1 LNHDA, CDR2 SQIVND (reference sequence). The CDR3 contains 15 residues. CDR3 sequence reads: CASSMGRVNTGELFF. CDR3 nucleotides: TGTGCCAGTAGTATGGGCAGGGTCAACACCGGGGAGCTGTTTTTT.

In this sample, this clone turned up a few times. The V call is TRBV7-3, the J call TRBJ1-6; D possibly corresponds to TRBD1 (5 bases). CDR3 size: 14 residues. The V gene lost 5 bases and the J gene lost 8 bases, with 13 bases spanning the gap. In germline, CDR1 is SGHTA, CDR2 FQGTGA. The CDR3, as DNA: TGTGCCAGCAGCACTGGGGTAGGGGATTCACCCCTCCACTTT. This sequence encodes CASSTGVGDSPLHF.

This rearrangement joins TRBV3-1 (or the pseudogene TRBV3-2) to TRBJ2-5; TRBD2 agrees at 9 bases. The CDR3 is made up of 15 amino acids. With 0 bases clipped from V and 5 bases from J, the junction kept 4 bases outside the gene matches. Germline loops: CDR1 LGHDT, CDR2 YNNKEL (reference sequence). In DNA form, the CDR3 reads TGTGCCAGCAGCCAAGATCCTAGCGGGACGGAGACCCAGTACTTC. Its protein product is CASSQDPSGTETQYF.

The chain couples TRBV27 to TRBJ2-2, with TRBD1 identical over 7 bases. This CDR3 region has 17 residues. Per germline, CDR1 MNHEY and CDR2 SMNVEV (reference sequence). V lost 2 bases to trimming and J lost 0 bases; unmatched junction nucleotides: 6. The CDR3 region has the DNA TGTGCCAGCAGTTTAATAGTCGGGACAGCGAACACCGGGGAGCTGTTTTTT. Translation: CASSLIVGTANTGELFF.

This rearrangement joins TRBV30 to TRBJ1-1; no clear D. Germline V gene data show CDR1 as GTSNPN and CDR2 as SVGIG (reference sequence). V lost 0 bases to trimming and J lost 6 bases, with 8 bases between them. The CDR3 covers 12 residues. The CDR3 DNA reads TGTGCCTGGAGTGTAGTCCGGGCTGAAGCTTTCTTT. Its translation: CAWSVVRAEAFF.

This chain connects TRBV3-1 (or the pseudogene TRBV3-2) to TRBJ2-1; D ambiguous. Germline loops: CDR1 LGHDT, CDR2 YNNKEL (reference sequence). The CDR3 has 13 residues. Trimming took off 2 bases at V and 5 bases at J, with 7 bases between the two ends. The CDR3 DNA reads TGTGCCAGCAGCCAATCGAGCGACAATGAGCAGTTCTTC. Residues: CASSQSSDNEQFF.

This rearrangement joins TRBV3-1 (or the pseudogene TRBV3-2) to TRBJ1-6; TRBD1 matches 8 bases. CDR3 length equals 14 residues. J was trimmed by 8 bases and V by 7 bases; bases with no gene match: 7. Per the germline V gene, CDR1 is LGHDT and CDR2 is YNNKEL (reference sequence). CDR3 DNA: TGTGCCAGCAACTATGGACAGGGTTATTCACCCCTCCACTTT. This gives the protein CASNYGQGYSPLHF.

The chain couples TRBV28 to TRBJ1-4, with 7 bases that match TRBD1. Germline V gene lookup returns CDR1 MDHEN and CDR2 SYDVKM. J was trimmed by 1 base and V by 2 bases; bases with no gene match: 4. The CDR3 spans 16 residues. CDR3 in DNA: TGTGCCAGCAGTTTACACAACAGGGGAACTAATGAAAAACTGTTTTTT. Its protein is CASSLHNRGTNEKLFF.

The V gene is TRBV6-6, the J gene TRBJ2-1; D call uncertain. The germline V gene has CDR1 MNHNY and CDR2 SVGAGI (reference sequence). V was pared by 5 bases and J by 9 bases, with 11 bases between. The CDR3 consists of 12 residues. The DNA of the CDR3 is TGTGCCAGCAGTACTTCTAGAGTTGAGCAGTTCTTC. Translation gives CASSTSRVEQFF.